The clone carrying this TCR beta chain was recorded a few times. The antigen remains undetermined. These data are taken from a study of T cells after yellow fever vaccination. Overall study: For low cell numbers, libraries were made with SMART-Seq v4 Ultra Low Input.

Study-wide results and limits: Detected again after the booster were most primary-vaccination clones, at 95% to 98% CD4 and around 91% CD8. Peaking faster, on day 5 versus 15, the secondary response was nonetheless weaker.

Trimming left V 4 bases short and J 8 bases short, with 14 bases between. CDR3 length: 14 amino acids. TCRdb reprocessed the 5' RACE reads with MiXCR, giving one entry per CDR3 protein. In the table there are some 97,000 distinct CDR3 sequences, approximately 5.5% of which are singletons. The gene calls are TRBV12-3 or TRBV12-4 and TRBJ1-4, with D possibly TRBD1 on 5 matching bases. The input for sequencing was CD8+ T cells sorted from PBMCs, taken 10 days after the yellow fever booster vaccination. The sequence derives from a man younger than 35 who received the YFV17D yellow fever vaccine. The DNA for the CDR3 is TGTGCCAGCAGTTCGGGACTCGGAGGGGAAAAACTGTTTTTT. Amino acid sequence: CASSSGLGGEKLFF.